This TCR beta chain was sequenced during a study of blood T cell repertoires in COVID-19. Study information: T cells, B-cell-depleted T cells, or PBMCs supplied cDNA or gDNA.

The V end lost 3 bases, the J end lost 3 bases, and 12 bases lay between the germline ends. This CDR3 has 14 amino acids. Original processing notes: Quantification of nucleated cells was approximated via reference gene primer amplification. The data were produced by immunoSEQ multiplex PCR, yet TCRdb's version contains in-frame clones alone and is incomplete. For V, J and clone size, that table is used; D and trimming come from the DNA. The sample has 50,000 to 65,000 clones, around 86% seen once. The material sequenced was peripheral blood. V and J are TRBV23-1 and TRBJ2-7; D is undetermined. TRBV23-1 belongs to the ORF category, with a function that is uncertain. The clonotype originates from a man between 65 and 85 years old with acute or convalescent COVID-19. The CDR3 nucleotides are TGCGCCAGCAGTCAGGAAGGTCGAGGCTACGAGCAGTACTTC. Protein: CASSQEGRGYEQYF.